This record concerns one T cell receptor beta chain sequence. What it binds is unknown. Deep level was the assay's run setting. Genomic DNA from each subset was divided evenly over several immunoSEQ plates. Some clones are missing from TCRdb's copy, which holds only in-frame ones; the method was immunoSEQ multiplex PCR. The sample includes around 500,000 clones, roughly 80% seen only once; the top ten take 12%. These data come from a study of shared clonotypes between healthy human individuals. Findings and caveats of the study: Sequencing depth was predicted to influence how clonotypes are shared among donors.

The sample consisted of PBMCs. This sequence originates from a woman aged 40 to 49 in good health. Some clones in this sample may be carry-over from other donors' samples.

In DNA form, the CDR3 reads TGTGCCACCAGCGGGGGGGCGGGTTATGCTAATGAAAAACTGTTTTTT. Protein sequence: CATSGGAGYANEKLFF. This rearrangement joins TRBV15 to TRBJ1-4; tentative D call: TRBD1 (6 bases). CDR1 LNHNV and CDR2 YYDKDF come from the germline V gene (reference sequence). The CDR3 is 16 residues long. Trimming removed 5 bases at V and 3 bases at J, with 16 bases between.